The T cell receptor beta chain under discussion was sequenced for a study of human T cells and chemical hapten exposure. This CDR3 has 14 residues. Per the germline V gene, CDR1 is SGHTA and CDR2 is FQGNSA. V was trimmed by 1 base and J by 5 bases, leaving 11 bases between them. Documented time point: pre-sensitization, week 0. The treatment here: therapeutic diphenylcyclopropenone sensitization with weekly scalp DPC. TCRdb fed the RACE reads into MiXCR, producing one record per CDR3 protein. The data contain around 95,000 distinct CDR3 sequences, roughly 10% of them singletons. This clonotype was seen at least ten times.

The source material was whole blood, sampled in connection with sensitization to the hapten diphenylcyclopropenone (DPC). The chain recombines TRBV7-2 with TRBJ1-2, with no clear D. This sequence was found in a woman aged 55-75 years with alopecia areata. Some clones in this sample may be carry-over from other donors' samples. This CDR3 reads CASSLEIKVYGYTF. The DNA for the CDR3 is TGTGCCAGCAGCTTAGAGATCAAAGTATATGGCTACACCTTC.